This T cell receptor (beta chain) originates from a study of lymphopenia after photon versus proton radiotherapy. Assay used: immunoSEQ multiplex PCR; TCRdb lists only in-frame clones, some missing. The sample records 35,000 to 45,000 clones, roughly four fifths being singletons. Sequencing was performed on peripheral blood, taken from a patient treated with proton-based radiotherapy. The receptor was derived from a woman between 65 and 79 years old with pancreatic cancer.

The CDR3 coding sequence is TGTGCCACCAGCAGAGATCAGGGGGGAGACGAGCAGTACTTC. Its translation is CATSRDQGGDEQYF. This chain joins TRBV15 and TRBJ2-7; tentative D call: TRBD1 (7 bases). The V gene lost 0 bases and the J gene lost 5 bases, with 11 bases spanning the gap. The CDR3 consists of 14 residues. CDR1 and CDR2 from the germline V gene are LNHNV and YYDKDF (reference sequence).